The 9 T cell receptor beta chains presented below share a single source sample, sequenced in a study of blood T cell repertoires in COVID-19. Clones were sequenced by immunoSEQ multiplex PCR, and TCRdb holds only the in-frame ones, with some missing. Found here are about 110,000 clones, roughly two thirds of them singletons; the top ten hold about 5.9%. Sequencing was carried out using peripheral blood. The receptor set was obtained from a man at least 80 years old with acute or convalescent COVID-19.

CDR3 coding DNA: TGTGCCAGCAGTTACGTTACCGGGACTAGGATCCACGAGCAGTACTTC. It specifies CASSYVTGTRIHEQYF. The chain couples TRBV6-5 to TRBJ2-7; 8 bases align to TRBD2. The ends lost 2 bases at V and 5 bases at J; junction bases unmatched: 11. The CDR3 sequence is 16 residues long. The V gene's germline CDR1 is MNHEY and CDR2 SVGAGI.

The V call is TRBV5-1, the J call TRBJ2-2, with D perhaps matching TRBD1 (6 bases). This CDR3 spans 15 amino acids. CDR1 is SGHRS and CDR2 is YFSETQ in the germline V gene. V was shortened by 0 bases and J by 5 bases, with 11 bases between the two germline ends. The CDR3 DNA reads TGCGCCAGCAGCTTGGTTGGCCAGGGGACCGGGGAGCTGTTTTTT. Its protein product is CASSLVGQGTGELFF.

The chain uses TRBV6-5 and TRBJ1-2; 10 positions match TRBD1. Germline loops: CDR1 MNHEY, CDR2 SVGAGI. The CDR3 extends over 12 amino acids. The junction had 4 bases not matched to a gene; V was cut back by 7 bases and J by 8 bases. The CDR3 reads CASKGQGGGYTF. The CDR3 nucleotides are TGTGCCAGCAAAGGACAGGGGGGAGGCTACACCTTC.

The chain couples TRBV7-9 to TRBJ2-1; perhaps TRBD2 as D (6 bases). Trimming took off 4 bases at V and 6 bases at J, with 16 bases between the two ends. The CDR3 length is 15 residues. Germline V gives CDR1 SEHNR, CDR2 FQNEAQ (reference sequence). DNA of the CDR3: TGTGCCAGCAGCTCGCCTCCGACTAGTTTCAATGAGCAGTTCTTC. Protein product: CASSSPPTSFNEQFF.

This chain links TRBV3-1 (or the pseudogene TRBV3-2) with TRBJ1-3; D remains ambiguous. The CDR3 has 12 amino acids. The germline V gene encodes CDR1 LGHDT and CDR2 YNNKEL (reference sequence). V shed 1 base and J shed 11 bases, with 9 bases lying between them. The CDR3 reads CASSQAYSSIYF. CDR3 DNA: TGTGCCAGCAGCCAAGCATACAGTTCCATATATTTT.

The rearrangement uses TRBV19 and TRBJ2-2; D unclear. Trimming took off 7 bases at V and 3 bases at J, with 6 bases between the two ends. The CDR3 has 12 amino acids. CDR1 and CDR2 (germline): LNHDA, SQIVND (reference sequence). The CDR3: CASNSYTGELFF. The CDR3, as DNA: TGTGCCAGTAACAGCTACACCGGGGAGCTGTTTTTT.

The chain employs TRBV29-1 and TRBJ2-3; 7 positions match TRBD2. V lost 2 bases, J lost 4 bases, and 18 bases stayed unmatched. In germline, CDR1 is SQVTM, CDR2 ANQGSEA. The CDR3 totals 18 residues. The CDR3 DNA reads as TGCAGCGTTGAATCTCATACTGAGGGAGGGCCGGGTGCAGATACGCAGTATTTT. This sequence encodes CSVESHTEGGPGADTQYF.

This clone was found many times. The same CDR3 arises from other DNA sequences in this sample as well. This chain connects TRBV5-1 to TRBJ1-4; 7 positions agree with TRBD1. The CDR3 spans 15 residues. V was pared by 0 bases and J by 5 bases, with 4 bases of the junction left unmatched. CDR1 SGHRS and CDR2 YFSETQ come from the germline V gene. The CDR3 DNA reads as TGCGCCAGCAGCTTGGGGACAGGAAGAAATGAAAAACTGTTTTTT. Its translation is CASSLGTGRNEKLFF.

The chain couples TRBV3-1 (or the pseudogene TRBV3-2) to TRBJ2-3; D is ambiguous. The germline gives CDR1 LGHDT, CDR2 YNNKEL (reference sequence). With 4 bases removed from V and 0 bases from J, the gap between germline ends came to 14 bases. The CDR3 is 16 amino acids. This CDR3 is CASSRRTAGSTDTQYF. The CDR3 region has the DNA TGTGCCAGCAGCCGTAGAACTGCAGGCAGCACAGATACGCAGTATTTT.